These T cell receptor beta chains were read from a single sample in a study of CD8+ T cells in alopecia areata. The assay was immunoSEQ multiplex PCR, and TCRdb's table has in-frame clones only and misses some. Of 250,000 to 350,000 clones listed, 50% to 75% are singletons. The sequencing used CD4+ T cells sorted from blood, collected between weeks 51 and 54, from a patient treated with tofacitinib. The receptors come from a human donor with alopecia areata. Both conserved end residues are part of each CDR3. D genes are given only for firm matches. The size entry is marked missing in some rows and otherwise reads once, few, many or a size class.

CDR3nt	CDR3aa	len	abundance	v_gene	d_gene	j_gene
TGCAGCGTTGATACAGGGCACAATCAGCCCCAGCATTTT	CSVDTGHNQPQHF	13	-	TRBV29-1	-	TRBJ1-5
TGTGCCTGGAGTGCCAGGACAGGGGACACAACTAATGAAAAACTGTTTTTT	CAWSARTGDTTNEKLFF	17	-	TRBV30	TRBD1	TRBJ1-4
TGTGCCAGCAGCTCGTTAACAGGGAGGGCAGGCGAGCAGTACTTC	CASSSLTGRAGEQYF	15	few	TRBV7-8	-	TRBJ2-7
TGTGCCAGCAGCTTTCTGGACGGCTACTATGGCTACACCTTC	CASSFLDGYYGYTF	14	few	TRBV7-9	-	TRBJ1-2
TGTGCCACCAGCCGGGGGACTAGCCGCCAGCCCCAGCATTTT	CATSRGTSRQPQHF	14	-	TRBV15	-	TRBJ1-5
TGTGCCAGCAGCTTACCCAGAATGGCCCCCTCGCCTAACTATGGCTACACCTTC	CASSLPRMAPSPNYGYTF	18	-	TRBV7-9	-	TRBJ1-2
TGTGCCAGCAGCTCCCCCAGGGCCCAATACAATGAGCAGTTCTTC	CASSSPRAQYNEQFF	15	once	TRBV7-2	-	TRBJ2-1
TGTGCCAGCAGTTACGTGCCGGATTCACCCCTCCACTTT	CASSYVPDSPLHF	13	-	TRBV6-5	-	TRBJ1-6
TGTGCCAGCAGCCAATCCCTGGGCAGAGAGGAGACCCAGTACTTC	CASSQSLGREETQYF	15	-	TRBV7-2	-	TRBJ2-5
TGTGCCAGCAGCACCGGGACAGGGGGATATAATTCACCCCTCCACTTT	CASSTGTGGYNSPLHF	16	-	TRBV11-2	TRBD1	TRBJ1-6
TGTGCCTGGAGTGGGACAGGGTCACCCTGGGGCTACACCTTC	CAWSGTGSPWGYTF	14	-	TRBV30	TRBD1	TRBJ1-2
TGCGCCAGCAGCTCCGCCGGGACCAACGAAGAGACCCAGTACTTC	CASSSAGTNEETQYF	15	-	TRBV5-1	-	TRBJ2-5
TGTGCCAGCAGCCAGAGGGAGGGCTATGGCTACACCTTC	CASSQREGYGYTF	13	-	TRBV27	-	TRBJ1-2
TGTGCCAGCAGTTCTCCGGGGAATCAGCCCCAGCATTTT	CASSSPGNQPQHF	13	-	TRBV6-6	-	TRBJ1-5
TGCGCCAGCAGCCAAGATCTTTTAGGAGTGAATACGCAGTATTTT	CASSQDLLGVNTQYF	15	few	TRBV4-1	-	TRBJ2-3
TGTGCCTGGAGTCCCCCGGGCCGGGGTGGTCAGCCCCAGCATTTT	CAWSPPGRGGQPQHF	15	-	TRBV30	-	TRBJ1-5
TGTGCCAGTAGGGTGTCGTATGGCTACACCTTC	CASRVSYGYTF	11	-	TRBV19	-	TRBJ1-2
TGTGCCAGCAGCCCGCCTGGGACTAGCGGGGGAGATACGCAGTATTTT	CASSPPGTSGGDTQYF	16	-	TRBV14	TRBD2	TRBJ2-3
TGTGCCAGCCGGGGGTCCTCCTACAATGAGCAGTTCTTC	CASRGSSYNEQFF	13	few	TRBV2	-	TRBJ2-1
TGCAGTGCCCCGTCTAGGGGCTACACCTTC	CSAPSRGYTF	10	-	TRBV20-1	-	TRBJ1-2
TGTGCCAGCAGTCGGGAGGGGTCTGGGGCCAACGTCCTGACTTTC	CASSREGSGANVLTF	15	few	TRBV27	TRBD2	TRBJ2-6
TGTGCCTGGAGTGTACAGAGGGGAGATACGCAGTATTTT	CAWSVQRGDTQYF	13	-	TRBV30	-	TRBJ2-3
TGCGCCAGCAGCTTGGTTGCGGATCAGCCCCAGCATTTT	CASSLVADQPQHF	13	-	TRBV5-1	-	TRBJ1-5
TGCAGCGTGACCGGGACAGTTGCCTACGAGCAGTACTTC	CSVTGTVAYEQYF	13	few	TRBV29-1	TRBD1	TRBJ2-7
TGTGCCAGCAGCACCCGACCCCACTTAGGCACAGATACGCAGTATTTT	CASSTRPHLGTDTQYF	16	-	TRBV9	-	TRBJ2-3
TGTGCCAGCAGTGAAGGGCTTCACAACACCATATATTTT	CASSEGLHNTIYF	13	-	TRBV6-1	-	TRBJ1-3
TGTGCCAGCAGCGCAGAGACAGGGGGCTTTGGCTACACCTTC	CASSAETGGFGYTF	14	-	TRBV9	TRBD1	TRBJ1-2
TGTGCCAGCAGCTTAGGGCTGGCCTCTGGGGCCAACGTCCTGACTTTC	CASSLGLASGANVLTF	16	-	TRBV7-9	-	TRBJ2-6